The 28 T cell receptor beta chains in this list originate from one sample, sequenced in a study of T cells in Graves' hyperthyroidism and ophthalmopathy. RNA transcripts served as the template for amplifying TCR beta CDR3 regions. The HTBI primer set drove a first-round RT-PCR of the TCR CDR3. MiXCR was run by TCRdb on the multiplex PCR reads, yielding one entry per CDR3 protein. The sample holds some 400,000 distinct CDR3 sequences, about 13% seen once. The specimen was blood. These receptors came from a man aged 30 to 39 with Graves' hyperthyroidism that later progressed to Graves' ophthalmopathy.

This clonotype was seen only a few times. Given a much more abundant clone one base away, this may be a read error. CDR3 amino acids: CSAKGVAATKAYEQYF. In DNA, the CDR3 is TGCAGTGCTAAGGGGGTAGCGGCCACAAAAGCCTACGAGCAGTACTTC. The chain links TRBV20-1 to TRBJ2-7, with D perhaps assigned TRBD1 or TRBD2 (6 bases each). Looked up from germline, CDR1 is DFQATT and CDR2 is SNEGSKA (reference sequence). The V gene lost 4 bases and the J gene lost 2 bases, with 21 bases spanning the gap. CDR3 length: 16 residues.

The V call is TRBV19, the J call TRBJ1-4, with TRBD1 matching 9 bases. Germline loops: CDR1 LNHDA, CDR2 SQIVND (reference sequence). J lost 7 bases, V lost 5 bases, and 8 bases had no gene match. This CDR3 spans 15 amino acids. CDR3 residues: CASSDPGQGFEKLFF. Written as DNA, the CDR3 is TGTGCCAGTAGTGATCCGGGACAGGGTTTTGAAAAACTGTTTTTT.

Notes on this clonotype: This sequence may be a read error, since a much larger clone differs from it by one base. V and J are TRBV20-1 and TRBJ2-4; D is perhaps TRBD2 (7 bases). Germline CDR1 DFQATT, CDR2 SNEGSKA (reference sequence). There are 17 residues in the CDR3. CDR3: CGAIRRGPLRAKNIQYF. CDR3 nucleotides: TGCGGTGCTATACGGCGGGGGCCACTTCGGGCCAAAAACATTCAGTACTTC.

On this clonotype itself: This could be a read error, since a much larger clone is one nucleotide away. V usage is TRBV5-5 and J usage is TRBJ1-2, with D hard to call. Germline V gives CDR1 SGHKS, CDR2 YYEKEE (reference sequence). V was cut by 4 bases and J by 5 bases, with 15 bases left in between. The CDR3 has 14 residues. This CDR3 reads CASSRGQSPYGYTF. The DNA for the CDR3 is TGTGCCAGCAGCCGAGGCCAGTCCCCATATGGCTACACCTTC.

The chain carries TRBV25-1 and TRBJ2-2, with D maybe TRBD1 (7 bases). The germline V and J ends were trimmed by 5 bases and 4 bases, with 17 bases remaining between them. From germline, CDR1 is MGHDK and CDR2 SYGVNS. CDR3 size: 16 residues. The CDR3 sequence: CASSSVVRGVTGELFF. In DNA, the CDR3 is TGTGCCAGCAGTAGCGTAGTCAGGGGGGTCACCGGGGAGCTGTTTTTT.

The table lists this clonotype with many counts. The V and J genes are TRBV27 and TRBJ1-2, with D unresolved. Germline V gene lookup returns CDR1 MNHEY and CDR2 SMNVEV (reference sequence). The CDR3 extends over 13 amino acids. The V and J ends lost 2 bases and 3 bases respectively, with 7 bases between them. The CDR3 here is CASSLGVDYGYTF. Here the CDR3 DNA reads TGTGCCAGCAGTTTAGGCGTCGACTATGGCTACACCTTC.

The V and J genes are TRBV9 and TRBJ1-2; 8 nucleotides line up with TRBD1. J was trimmed by 6 bases and V by 4 bases; bases with no gene match: 8. The CDR3 contains 14 residues. Germline lookup yields CDR1 SGDLS and CDR2 YYNGEE. The CDR3 DNA sequence: TGTGCCAGCAGCCCCCGACAGGGGATGGATGGCTACACCTTC. This codes for CASSPRQGMDGYTF. Full variable domain (missing parts from reference TRBV9 and TRBJ1-2): DSGVTQTPKHLITATGQRVTLRCSPRSGDLSVYWYQQSLDQGLQFLIQYYNGEERAKGNILERFSAQQFPDLHSELNLSSLELGDSALYFCASSPRQGMDGYTFGSGTRLTVV.

With respect to this clonotype: Possible read error: a much larger clone is one base away. The CDR3 DNA follows: TGTGCCAGCAGTTACTCGGGGGGCGGTGGGTACACTGAAGCTTTATTT. It encodes CASSYSGGGGYTEALF. The V call is TRBV6-6, the J call TRBJ1-1, with D tentatively TRBD1 (6 bases). Looked up from germline, CDR1 is MNHNY and CDR2 is SVGAGI (reference sequence). This CDR3 has 16 residues.

This clonotype has only a few counts. The chain recombines TRBV10-2 with TRBJ2-1, with 11 bases that match TRBD2. The CDR3 runs to 20 residues. The germline V gene has CDR1 WSHSY and CDR2 SAAADI. V lost 2 bases and J lost 0; bases outside the gene matches: 12. CDR3 coding DNA: TGCGCCAGCAGTGAGGCGACCGGGGTAGCGGGGGGGCTCTCCTACAATGAGCAGTTCTTC. Its protein is CASSEATGVAGGLSYNEQFF.

This clonotype was observed a handful of times. V gene TRBV25-1 combines with J gene TRBJ2-1, with D uncertain. The CDR3 is made up of 13 amino acids. Germline-derived CDR1 and CDR2 are MGHDK and SYGVNS. V was cut by 1 base and J by 3 bases, with 4 bases left in between. CDR3 protein: CASSESHYNEQFF. The CDR3 DNA follows: TGTGCCAGCAGTGAATCCCACTACAATGAGCAGTTCTTC.

This clonotype was seen ten or more times. The chain joins TRBV12-3 or TRBV12-4 to TRBJ2-3; 8 bases fit TRBD1. Germline trimming cut 3 bases from V and 2 bases from J; bases unmatched to any gene: 13. The CDR3 is 18 amino acids. The DNA of the CDR3 is TGTGCCAGCAGTTTCAGATTTTGGTGGACAGGGTACACAGATACGCAGTATTTT. It specifies CASSFRFWWTGYTDTQYF.

Many counts were recorded for this clonotype. The V gene is TRBV27, the J gene TRBJ1-2, with TRBD1 matching over 7 bases. Germline V gives CDR1 MNHEY, CDR2 SMNVEV (reference sequence). V was pared by 7 bases and J by 7 bases, with 12 bases of the junction left unmatched. CDR3 size: 14 residues. The CDR3 spells CASNPTGREGGYTF. The CDR3, as DNA: TGTGCCAGCAACCCGACAGGGCGGGAAGGTGGCTACACCTTC.

This clonotype was counted between two and nine times. The gene calls are TRBV30 and TRBJ1-1; D ambiguous. CDR1 and CDR2 (germline): GTSNPN, SVGIG (reference sequence). Deletions cut 2 bases from V and 8 bases from J, with 12 bases between. The CDR3 contains 12 residues. Here the CDR3 reads CAWSSTGFEAFF. CDR3 DNA: TGTGCCTGGAGTTCGACGGGTTTCGAAGCTTTCTTT.

This clonotype was seen many times. This chain connects TRBV7-3 to TRBJ2-3; 8 bases align to TRBD2. The CDR3 has 15 residues. Germline V gives CDR1 SGHTA, CDR2 FQGTGA. After removal of 0 bases from V and 4 bases from J, the junction contained 3 bases not matched to a gene. The CDR3 protein is CASSLTGTRADTQYF. The CDR3 DNA sequence: TGTGCCAGCAGCTTAACCGGGACTAGGGCAGATACGCAGTATTTT.

This clonotype was found a few times. J is TRBJ1-1 and V is TRBV19; D unresolved. The CDR3 covers 14 residues. V lost 7 bases to trimming and J lost 1 base, with 13 bases between them. Germline V gene sequence: CDR1 LNHDA, CDR2 SQIVND (reference sequence). CDR3 sequence (DNA): TGTGCCAGTAAATCGGGGATGAGGAACACTGAAGCTTTCTTT. This translates into CASKSGMRNTEAFF.

This clonotype was seen a few times. The chain carries TRBV4-1 and TRBJ2-5, with 7 bases aligning to TRBD2. The germline gives CDR1 MGHRA, CDR2 YSYEKL. The CDR3 is made up of 15 amino acids. Trimming removed 2 bases from V and 5 bases from J; junction bases left unmatched: 8. The CDR3 bases are TGCGCCAGCAGCCAAACCCGGACTAGTTGGGAGACCCAGTACTTC. Protein sequence: CASSQTRTSWETQYF.

The sample holds many counts of this clonotype. The chain uses TRBV20-1 and TRBJ2-1; TRBD2 matches at 13 bases. In germline, CDR1 is DFQATT, CDR2 SNEGSKA (reference sequence). The ends lost 6 bases at V and 4 bases at J; junction bases unmatched: 9. The CDR3 consists of 16 residues. CDR3 DNA: TGCAGTGCGATTACCGGGACTAGCGGGGTTTACAATGAGCAGTTCTTC. Amino acids: CSAITGTSGVYNEQFF.

The chain carries TRBV29-1 and TRBJ1-5; maybe TRBD1 (5 bases). Deletions cut 7 bases from V and 8 bases from J, with 21 bases between. CDR1 and CDR2 from the germline V gene are SQVTM and ANQGSEA. CDR3 length equals 14 residues. The CDR3 region has the DNA TGCAGCGCGACCCTCTCCCAGGGAGGAGAGCCCCAGCATTTT. As protein: CSATLSQGGEPQHF.

There are many counts of this clonotype. This rearrangement joins TRBV29-1 to TRBJ1-1; D uncertain. The V end lost 7 bases, the J end lost 0 bases, and 18 bases lay between the germline ends. The CDR3 length is 15 residues. CDR1 and CDR2 (germline): SQVTM, ANQGSEA. Here the CDR3 reads CSATLGRALNTEAFF. As DNA, the CDR3 is TGCAGCGCGACGCTCGGTAGGGCGTTGAACACTGAAGCTTTCTTT.

This clonotype has ten or more counts. The V and J genes are TRBV5-1 and TRBJ1-5, with D maybe TRBD1 (5 bases). The CDR3 loop spans 16 amino acids. Trimming shortened V by 0 bases and J by 0 bases, and 10 bases separated the two germline ends. Per germline, CDR1 SGHRS and CDR2 YFSETQ. The CDR3 here is CASSLGEGDSNQPQHF. CDR3 nucleotide sequence: TGCGCCAGCAGCTTGGGGGAAGGGGATAGCAATCAGCCCCAGCATTTT.

The sample holds many counts of this clonotype. The CDR3 protein is CASSQNDRGIEAFF. The CDR3 DNA follows: TGCGCCAGCAGCCAAAACGACAGGGGAATTGAAGCTTTCTTT. The rearrangement links TRBV5-1 to TRBJ1-1; 8 nucleotides line up with TRBD1. Looked up from germline, CDR1 is SGHRS and CDR2 is YFSETQ. The CDR3 has 14 amino acids. J gave up 7 bases and V 4 bases, and 9 bases lay outside the gene matches.

This chain connects TRBV6-4 to TRBJ2-3, with D perhaps TRBD2 (5 bases). Trimming took 3 bases from V and 4 from J, leaving 8 bases between them. CDR1 is MRHNA and CDR2 is SNTAGT in the germline V gene. This CDR3 is 13 amino acids long. CDR3 residues: CASSEEGPDTQYF. The DNA of the CDR3 is TGTGCCAGCAGTGAAGAGGGTCCAGATACGCAGTATTTT.

This clonotype has a count of ten or more. The CDR3 loop is CASSPGQGYEQYF. Here the CDR3 DNA reads TGTGCCAGCAGCCCGGGACAGGGCTACGAGCAGTACTTC. The chain uses TRBV3-1 and TRBJ2-7; 9 bases fit TRBD1. Germline-derived CDR1 and CDR2 are LGHDT and YNNKEL (reference sequence). The CDR3 totals 13 residues. J was trimmed by 3 bases and V by 4 bases; bases with no gene match: 1.

This clonotype was seen repeatedly, ten times or more. The J gene is TRBJ1-1, the V gene TRBV28; 7 positions agree with TRBD1. Trimming took 7 bases from V and 0 from J; bases not matched to a gene: 11. The CDR3 covers 16 residues. Per germline, CDR1 MDHEN and CDR2 SYDVKM. The CDR3 DNA follows: TGTGCCAGCAAATTAGACCGGGACAGACTGAACACTGAAGCTTTCTTT. It encodes CASKLDRDRLNTEAFF. The full variable domain, completed using reference TRBV28 and TRBJ1-1, is DVKVTQSSRYLVKRTGEKVFLECVQDMDHENMFWYRQDPGLGLRLIYFSYDVKMKEKGDIPEGYSVSREKKERFSLILESASTNQTSMYLCASKLDRDRLNTEAFFGQGTRLTVV.

This clonotype has a count of ten or more. V usage is TRBV7-9 and J usage is TRBJ2-7; TRBD2 might be the D (6 bases). CDR1 is SEHNR and CDR2 is FQNEAQ in the germline V gene (reference sequence). Trimming took 5 bases from V and 4 from J, leaving 9 bases between them. The CDR3 is 12 residues long. The CDR3 loop reads CASSRLGYEQYF. The CDR3 DNA sequence: TGTGCCAGCAGCAGACTAGGGTACGAGCAGTACTTC.

This clonotype was seen ten or more times. The CDR3 sequence: CASSYSWDRGYEQYF. CDR3 nucleotide sequence: TGTGCCAGCAGTTACTCCTGGGACAGGGGATACGAGCAGTACTTC. This chain joins TRBV6-5 and TRBJ2-7, with 10 bases fitting TRBD1. The CDR3 covers 15 residues. The V segment lost 0 bases and the J segment 4 bases; nucleotides outside the gene matches: 3. In germline, CDR1 is MNHEY, CDR2 SVGAGI.

The V call is TRBV30, the J call TRBJ1-1, with a tentative D call TRBD1 (6 bases). Per germline, CDR1 GTSNPN and CDR2 SVGIG (reference sequence). This CDR3 has 12 amino acids. V was trimmed by 5 bases and J by 6 bases, leaving 13 bases between them. CDR3 in DNA: TGTGCCTGGTCCCAGGGGATCCCTGAAGCTTTCTTT. It is translated as CAWSQGIPEAFF. Full variable domain (rest looked up from reference TRBV30 and TRBJ1-1): SQTIHQWPATLVQPVGSPLSLECTVEGTSNPNLYWYRQAAGRGLQLLFYSVGIGQISSEVPQNLSASRPQDRQFILSSKKLLLSDSGFYLCAWSQGIPEAFFGQGTRLTVV.

Notes on this clonotype: Since a much larger clone is just one base distant, this may be a read error. The chain joins TRBV28 to TRBJ2-1, with 12 bases identical to TRBD2. Per germline, CDR1 MDHEN and CDR2 SYDVKM. CDR3 length: 15 residues. The CDR3 sequence: CVSSFLTSGGDEQFF. The DNA for the CDR3 is TGTGTCAGCAGTTTTCTGACTAGCGGGGGAGATGAGCAGTTCTTC. The full variable domain, its missing parts supplied by reference TRBV28 and TRBJ2-1, is DVKVTQSSRYLVKRTGEKVFLECVQDMDHENMFWYRQDPGLGLRLIYFSYDVKMKEKGDIPEGYSVSREKKERFSLILESASTNQTSMYLCVSSFLTSGGDEQFFGPGTRLTVL.